This T cell receptor (beta chain) was found in a study of CD8+ T cells in alopecia areata. Study context: Patients received oral tofacitinib, 5 to 10 mg twice daily, for moderate-to-severe alopecia areata. Whole-study results and caveats: Within the top 100, expanded CD8+ clones significantly decreased with tofacitinib, as did scalp clonality. In blood and scalp, many expanded lesional clones persisted during tofacitinib.

Concerning this clone: As yet, its antigen is unknown.

Treatment indicated: oral pan-JAK inhibitor, 5-10 mg twice daily. Alopecia areata patients gave lesional scalp punch biopsies and peripheral blood samples. RNA, once extracted, was reverse transcribed into cDNA for use as the sequencing template. Profiling relied on immunoSEQ multiplex PCR, and the TCRdb table lists in-frame clones only, not all of them. The data contain over 150,000 clones, 55% to 70% of them singletons. The CDR3 spans 15 residues. Trimming cost V 7 bases and J 5 bases, with 16 bases left between them. The germline gives CDR1 SGHRS, CDR2 YFSETQ. This chain uses TRBV5-1 with TRBJ1-6, with unresolved D. The receptor was derived from a human donor with alopecia areata. Sequenced here: CD4+ T cells sorted from blood, sampled at week 24, from a patient treated with tofacitinib. CDR3 protein: CASAYDGPDNSPLHF. In DNA form, the CDR3 reads TGCGCCAGCGCATATGACGGCCCCGATAATTCACCCCTCCACTTT.